The 28 T cell receptor beta chains below all came from one sample that was sequenced in a study of T cell responses to AZD1222 COVID-19 vaccine. Clones were read by immunoSEQ multiplex PCR, and TCRdb kept only the in-frame ones, dropping some. Counted here are 100,000 to 150,000 clones, about nine tenths occurring once; the ten biggest clones make up roughly 1.2%. Sequenced material: peripheral blood, taken on day 0 of AZD1222 vaccination. The receptors were sampled from an adult in good health.

The chain couples TRBV5-5 to TRBJ1-6; no reliable D call. This CDR3 comprises 15 residues. Germline V lookup: CDR1 SGHKS, CDR2 YYEKEE (reference sequence). Trimming took 2 bases from V and 6 from J, leaving 12 bases between them. In DNA, the CDR3 is TGTGCCAGCAGCTTTAACCCTGGTAGTAATTCACCCCTCCACTTT. Its translation: CASSFNPGSNSPLHF.

This clone has just a few counts. The chain recombines TRBV6-5 with TRBJ1-6; D unclear. The CDR3 has 15 amino acids. Trimming stripped 4 bases from V and 4 bases from J, with 11 bases between. Germline loops: CDR1 MNHEY, CDR2 SVGAGI. The CDR3 nucleotides are TGTGCCAGCAGTTTCTCCCGGGAATATAATTCACCCCTCCACTTT. This encodes CASSFSREYNSPLHF.

The rearrangement links TRBV7-2 to TRBJ1-6; 10 nucleotides line up with TRBD1. The CDR3 runs to 18 residues. Unmatched junction bases numbered 8, after V lost 3 bases and J lost 3 bases. CDR1 SGHTA and CDR2 FQGNSA come from the germline V gene. The CDR3: CASSFGTGTGVYNSPLHF. The CDR3, as DNA: TGTGCCAGCAGCTTCGGCACCGGGACAGGGGTCTATAATTCACCCCTCCACTTT.

The genes are TRBV4-3 and TRBJ1-3; D call uncertain. V lost 3 bases, J lost 9 bases, and 9 bases lay in between. Germline V gives CDR1 LGHNA, CDR2 YSLEER. This CDR3 has 12 amino acids. As DNA, the CDR3 is TGCGCCAGCAGCCAGGATCGGAGCACCATATATTTT. Translated: CASSQDRSTIYF.

The chain links TRBV7-2 to TRBJ1-3; no clear D. Trimming pared 5 bases from V and 0 bases from J, leaving 11 bases between. Germline loops: CDR1 SGHTA, CDR2 FQGNSA. This CDR3 has 15 amino acids. CDR3 sequence: CASSLVGYSGNTIYF. CDR3 sequence (DNA): TGTGCCAGCAGCCTCGTGGGGTACTCTGGAAACACCATATATTTT.

The CDR3 bases are TGTGCCAGCAGCCTGAGGACAGCTTCTAACTATGGCTACACCTTC. Residues: CASSLRTASNYGYTF. The rearrangement links TRBV5-8 to TRBJ1-2; D might be TRBD1 (6 bases). In germline, CDR1 is SGHTS, CDR2 YDEGEE. The CDR3 sequence is 15 residues long. Trimming took off 4 bases at V and 0 bases at J, with 13 bases between the two ends.

The rearrangement joins TRBV19 to TRBJ1-3, with D tentatively TRBD1 (6 bases). The CDR3 extends over 18 amino acids. Trimming stripped 5 bases from V and 0 bases from J, with 20 bases between. Germline CDR1 reads LNHDA; CDR2 reads SQIVND (reference sequence). CDR3 sequence (DNA): TGTGCCAGTAGTGGACAGCGACTTCGATTTAGCTCTGGAAACACCATATATTTT. This gives the protein CASSGQRLRFSSGNTIYF.

The rearrangement links TRBV12-5 to TRBJ1-6; 9 bases map to TRBD1. The germline V gene encodes CDR1 LGHNT and CDR2 FRNRAP. V gave up 6 bases and J gave up 7 bases; unmatched junction bases: 7. The CDR3 is 15 amino acids. For the CDR3, the DNA is TGTGCTAGTGGCGCAACAGGGGGCGCGAATTCACCCCTCCACTTT. Translation: CASGATGGANSPLHF.

The genes are TRBV4-3 and TRBJ1-2; no clear D gene. Trimming left V 1 base short and J 4 bases short, with 13 bases between. CDR1 is LGHNA, CDR2 YSLEER, per germline. This CDR3 has 15 amino acids. Written as DNA, the CDR3 is TGCGCCAGCAGCCAAGGTATGACGGACCTCTATGGCTACACCTTC. It specifies CASSQGMTDLYGYTF.

The chain employs TRBV5-4 and TRBJ2-7; the D call may be TRBD1 or TRBD2 (5 bases each). The CDR3 spans 13 residues. V was clipped by 2 bases and J by 5 bases, with 11 bases between them. Germline values: CDR1 SGHNT, CDR2 YYREEE (reference sequence). CDR3 region: CASSFGGLNEQYF. The CDR3, as DNA: TGTGCCAGCAGCTTTGGGGGTCTCAACGAGCAGTACTTC.

This clone appeared a single time. The chain has TRBV12-5 and TRBJ2-2; D unclear. Between the trimmed V and J ends, which lost 7 bases and 5 bases, there was a span of 8 bases. Per germline, CDR1 LGHNT and CDR2 FRNRAP. This CDR3 region has 12 residues. The CDR3 spells CASALSTGELFF. As DNA, the CDR3 is TGTGCTAGTGCCTTGTCTACCGGGGAGCTGTTTTTT. Drawing the rest from reference TRBV12-5 and TRBJ2-2, the complete variable domain is DARVTQTPRHKVTEMGQEVTMRCQPILGHNTVFWYRQTMMQGLELLAYFRNRAPLDDSGMPKDRFSAEMPDATLATLKIQPSEPRDSAVYFCASALSTGELFFGEGSRLTVL.

This clone was seen a few times. CDR3 sequence: CTSSPDNSYEQYF. CDR3 coding DNA: TGCACCAGCAGTCCGGATAACTCCTACGAGCAGTACTTC. The rearrangement links TRBV1 to TRBJ2-7. TRBV1 is a pseudogene locus. The CDR3 is 13 amino acids.

The gene calls are TRBV7-9 and TRBJ2-1; 12 bases align to TRBD2. The CDR3 totals 15 residues. The V and J ends lost 6 bases and 6 bases, in that order; junction bases with no gene match: 6. The germline gives CDR1 SEHNR, CDR2 FQNEAQ (reference sequence). CDR3 amino acids: CASRGGLAGPNEQFF. The CDR3 nucleotides are TGTGCCAGCAGGGGTGGACTAGCGGGGCCCAATGAGCAGTTCTTC.

This clone appeared a few times. J is TRBJ2-7 and V is TRBV10-2; tentatively, D is TRBD2 (6 bases). The V end lost 7 bases, the J end lost 7 bases, and 17 bases lay between the germline ends. Germline assignment: CDR1 WSHSY and CDR2 SAAADI. This CDR3 has 13 amino acids. The CDR3 protein is CASTRDLAGEQYF. As DNA, the CDR3 is TGCGCCAGCACCAGGGACTTGGCCGGGGAGCAGTACTTC.

The chain uses TRBV6-1 and TRBJ1-2; D is perhaps TRBD1 (6 bases). From germline, CDR1 is MNHNS and CDR2 SASEGT. The CDR3 is 16 residues long. The V end lost 0 bases, the J end lost 2 bases, and 13 bases lay between the germline ends. CDR3 bases: TGTGCCAGCAGTGAAGCGACTGGGGGCCGAAACTATGGCTACACCTTC. This codes for CASSEATGGRNYGYTF.

The V and J genes are TRBV5-6 and TRBJ1-6; unclear D gene. V dropped 3 bases and J dropped 7 bases, with 8 bases sitting between them. CDR1 is SGHDT and CDR2 is YYEEEE in the germline V gene. This CDR3 region has 13 residues. The CDR3 DNA is TGTGCCAGCAGCTCCATACACAATTCACCCCTCCACTTT. Translating it yields CASSSIHNSPLHF.

V usage is TRBV2 and J usage is TRBJ1-5; possible D gene TRBD1, 6 bases. The CDR3 consists of 13 residues. V was clipped by 4 bases and J by 10 bases, with 14 bases between them. CDR1 is SNHLY and CDR2 is FYNNEI in the germline V gene. The DNA for the CDR3 is TGTGCCAGCAGTGCAGGGGAGGAGAGACCCCAGCATTTT. Translated: CASSAGEERPQHF.

V and J are TRBV5-1 and TRBJ2-3; TRBD1 or TRBD2 may be the D gene (5 bases each). Germline lookup yields CDR1 SGHRS and CDR2 YFSETQ. Between the trimmed V and J ends, which lost 0 bases and 2 bases, there was a span of 16 bases. This CDR3 comprises 17 residues. The CDR3 loop is CASSLGSGTQITDTQYF. CDR3 sequence (DNA): TGCGCCAGCAGCTTGGGCTCCGGGACCCAAATCACAGATACGCAGTATTTT.

This clone was detected only once. In DNA, the CDR3 is TGTGCCAGTAGCCCCGCGGGGATCGATGAGCAGTTCTTC. As protein: CASSPAGIDEQFF. The chain carries TRBV19 and TRBJ2-1, with TRBD2 as a possible D gene (6 bases). Germline V CDR1 and CDR2: LNHDA, SQIVND (reference sequence). The CDR3 totals 13 residues. With 6 bases removed from V and 8 bases from J, the gap between germline ends came to 14 bases.

The chain combines TRBV2 with TRBJ2-3, with 7 bases identical to TRBD2. Trimming at V came to 7 bases and at J to 2 bases, leaving 12 bases not matched to a gene. The CDR3 has 16 amino acids. CDR1 SNHLY and CDR2 FYNNEI come from the germline V gene. This CDR3 is CASMVPERGDTDTQYF. The CDR3 DNA follows: TGTGCCAGCATGGTCCCCGAGCGGGGAGACACAGATACGCAGTATTTT.

In DNA form, the CDR3 reads TGTGCCAGCAGTCCGAGAATCGAGACCCAGTACTTC. It translates to CASSPRIETQYF. The V and J genes are TRBV6-2 or TRBV6-3 and TRBJ2-5; D call uncertain. Germline-derived CDR1 and CDR2 are MNHEY and SVGEGT. This CDR3 spans 12 amino acids. Trimming removed 5 bases from V and 5 bases from J, with 9 bases in between.

The chain couples TRBV30 to TRBJ1-5, with TRBD1 identical over 9 bases. V shed 1 base, J shed 6 bases, and the junction held 22 bases outside the gene matches. Germline V gene sequence: CDR1 GTSNPN, CDR2 SVGIG (reference sequence). The CDR3 is 20 amino acids. In DNA, the CDR3 is TGTGCCTGGAGTGAATTCTGGGGAGGCCGATCGACAGGGGGTAGTCAGCCCCAGCATTTT. Translated: CAWSEFWGGRSTGGSQPQHF.

V gene TRBV5-8 combines with J gene TRBJ1-5; TRBD1 matches at 8 bases. V lost 7 bases to trimming and J lost 6 bases; unmatched junction nucleotides: 9. The CDR3 length is 14 residues. Germline CDR1 reads SGHTS; CDR2 reads YDEGEE. Written as DNA, the CDR3 is TGTGCCAGCGGACCAGGACAGGGAGGTCAGCCCCAGCATTTT. Protein: CASGPGQGGQPQHF.

The V call is TRBV6-1, the J call TRBJ1-2; D ambiguous. The ends were cut back, 2 bases at V and 0 bases at J, with 10 bases in the middle. The CDR3 is 15 residues long. Germline-derived CDR1 and CDR2 are MNHNS and SASEGT. CDR3 bases: TGTGCCAGCAGTGAAACGGGGTGGTCTAACTATGGCTACACCTTC. It is translated as CASSETGWSNYGYTF.

This clone was counted only a few times. This chain connects TRBV9 to TRBJ2-2; a weak D match, TRBD2 (5 bases). This CDR3 has 14 residues. The V end was cut by 0 bases, the J end by 5 bases, with 8 bases between. The V gene's germline CDR1 is SGDLS and CDR2 YYNGEE. CDR3 sequence reads: CASSVGRRTGELFF. The CDR3 DNA reads as TGTGCCAGCAGCGTAGGACGGAGGACCGGGGAGCTGTTTTTT.

The chain has TRBV7-9 and TRBJ1-2; no clear D gene. The V gene lost 5 bases and the J gene lost 1 base, with 11 bases spanning the gap. The germline V gene encodes CDR1 SEHNR and CDR2 FQNEAQ (reference sequence). The CDR3 is 14 residues long. The CDR3 DNA reads as TGTGCCAGCAGCGCTCGAGTGGGTAACTATGGCTACACCTTC. Protein: CASSARVGNYGYTF.

J is TRBJ2-3 and V is TRBV11-2; D gene uncertain. Germline lookup yields CDR1 SGHAT and CDR2 FQNNGV. This CDR3 has 13 amino acids. V lost 5 bases and J 6 bases, leaving 12 bases between the germline ends. The chain's CDR3 is CASSPNPGDTQYF. Here the CDR3 DNA reads TGTGCCAGCAGCCCGAACCCCGGGGATACGCAGTATTTT.

This chain uses TRBV3-1 (or the pseudogene TRBV3-2) with TRBJ2-5; TRBD2 agrees at 9 bases. CDR3 size: 15 residues. Germline V gene sequence: CDR1 LGHDT, CDR2 YNNKEL (reference sequence). Trimming removed 3 bases from V and 2 bases from J; junction bases left unmatched: 4. The CDR3 nucleotides are TGTGCCAGCAGCCAGTGGCGGGGGGGACAAGAGACCCAGTACTTC. It encodes CASSQWRGGQETQYF.